The 9 T cell receptor beta chains below come from one sample, sequenced in a study of naive and memory T cell subsets. Alpha and beta constant region primers primed reverse transcription for blood and skin samples. TCRdb reprocessed the UMI-ligation and nested PCR reads with MiXCR, giving one entry per CDR3 protein. The sample holds around 18,000 distinct CDR3 sequences, less than 9.5% seen once. The treatment was: skin biopsy from PPD injection site in Mantoux-positive individual. Input was roughly 1 to 1000 ng of DNase-treated total RNA without cell sorting. The material was skin, obtained from a tuberculin skin test site. These TCRs come from an adult in good health.

This clonotype was observed many times. The junction shows a germline mismatch at one end, possibly a read error. This chain joins TRBV6-5 and TRBJ1-3, with 10 bases identical to TRBD1. This CDR3 spans 14 amino acids. Germline-derived CDR1 and CDR2 are MNHEY and SVGAGI. Written as DNA, the CDR3 is TGTGCCAGCAGGACAGGGGGCTCTGAAAACACCATATATTTT. Protein sequence: CASRTGGSENTIYF.

This clonotype came up many times. V and J are TRBV7-9 and TRBJ2-5; TRBD1 agrees at 8 bases. The CDR3 loop spans 15 amino acids. Germline V lookup: CDR1 SEHNR, CDR2 FQNEAQ (reference sequence). With 4 bases clipped from V and 3 bases from J, the junction kept 7 bases outside the gene matches. CDR3 amino acids: CASSSGQGGKETQYF. In DNA form, the CDR3 reads TGTGCCAGCAGCTCCGGACAGGGCGGCAAAGAGACCCAGTACTTC.

This clonotype was seen repeatedly, ten times or more. The chain employs TRBV6-5 and TRBJ1-4; 7 bases line up with TRBD1. V dropped 6 bases and J dropped 7; count of bases not matched to a gene: 14. This CDR3 region has 16 residues. The germline gives CDR1 MNHEY, CDR2 SVGAGI. The CDR3 reads CASSRAGTAGGEKLFF. In DNA form, the CDR3 reads TGTGCCAGCAGCAGGGCAGGGACAGCTGGCGGTGAAAAACTGTTTTTT.

This clonotype occurred a few times. V and J are TRBV10-3 and TRBJ2-2, with 7 bases that match TRBD1. This CDR3 has 14 amino acids. Per germline, CDR1 ENHRY and CDR2 SYGVKD. Germline trimming cut 6 bases from V and 1 base from J; bases unmatched to any gene: 2. The CDR3 spells CAIRAGGNTGELFF. In nucleotides, the CDR3 is TGTGCCATCAGAGCAGGGGGGAACACCGGGGAGCTGTTTTTT.

Sample share makes this clonotype medium-sized. This sequence joins TRBV29-1 and TRBJ2-1; tentative D call: TRBD2 (5 bases). Per germline, CDR1 SQVTM and CDR2 ANQGSEA. The CDR3 totals 15 residues. V lost 8 bases, J lost 0 bases, and 17 bases lay in between. The CDR3 here is CSPLRVSFSYNEQFF. Written as DNA, the CDR3 is TGCAGCCCCTTGAGGGTTTCTTTCTCCTACAATGAGCAGTTCTTC.

This clonotype was recorded many times. The chain is built from TRBV6-2 or TRBV6-3 and TRBJ2-1; D tentatively reads TRBD1 or TRBD2 (6 bases each). Germline V lookup: CDR1 MNHEY, CDR2 SVGEGT. The CDR3 is made up of 18 amino acids. The V and J ends lost 0 bases and 6 bases respectively, with 21 bases between them. Here the CDR3 reads CASSYSLLGSGGRNEQFF. CDR3 bases: TGTGCCAGCAGTTACTCTCTACTGGGGAGTGGGGGGCGCAATGAGCAGTTCTTC.

This clonotype was detected many times. The V call is TRBV9, the J call TRBJ1-5, with 9 bases fitting TRBD1. The CDR3 is 13 residues long. Germline-derived CDR1 and CDR2 are SGDLS and YYNGEE. After removal of 4 bases from V and 6 bases from J, the junction contained 2 bases not matched to a gene. The CDR3 reads CASSRQGGQPQHF. CDR3 bases: TGTGCCAGCAGCCGACAGGGGGGTCAGCCCCAGCATTTT.

This clonotype was seen repeatedly, ten times or more. The chain recombines TRBV27 with TRBJ2-1; D is unresolved. This CDR3 has 16 amino acids. CDR1 and CDR2 from the germline V gene are MNHEY and SMNVEV (reference sequence). Trimming shortened V by 7 bases and J by 4 bases, and 20 bases separated the two germline ends. CDR3: CASTREHGSPYNEQFF. In nucleotides, the CDR3 is TGTGCCAGCACCCGCGAGCACGGATCACCTTACAATGAGCAGTTCTTC.

By proportion, this clonotype is medium-sized (0.01 to 0.1%). V usage is TRBV7-8 and J usage is TRBJ2-2; 7 positions match TRBD1. CDR3 length: 17 residues. The V gene's germline CDR1 is SGHVS and CDR2 FQNEAQ. Germline trimming cut 1 base from V and 6 bases from J; bases unmatched to any gene: 11. CDR3 sequence (DNA): TGTGCCAGCAGCTTAGGGTCTGACAGGGCCTACTCCGGGGAGCTGTTTTTT. This sequence encodes CASSLGSDRAYSGELFF.